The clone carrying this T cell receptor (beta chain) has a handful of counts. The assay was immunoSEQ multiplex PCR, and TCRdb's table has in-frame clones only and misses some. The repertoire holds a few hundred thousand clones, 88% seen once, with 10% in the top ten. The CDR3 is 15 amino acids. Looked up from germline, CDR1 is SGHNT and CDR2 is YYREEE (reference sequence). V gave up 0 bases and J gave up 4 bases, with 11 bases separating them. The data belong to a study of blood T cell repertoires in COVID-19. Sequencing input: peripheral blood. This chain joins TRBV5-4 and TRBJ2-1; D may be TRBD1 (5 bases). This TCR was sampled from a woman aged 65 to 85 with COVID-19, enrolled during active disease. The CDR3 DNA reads TGTGCCAGCAGCTTGGATAGGGCAGGGTACAATGAGCAGTTCTTC. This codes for CASSLDRAGYNEQFF.